The sequence of this T cell receptor beta chain was determined in a study of identical twins. This clonotype was detected only a few times. This CDR3 is built from 13 residues. The trim removed 4 bases at V and 3 bases at J, leaving 3 bases unmatched. The V gene's germline CDR1 is SQVTM and CDR2 ANQGSEA. Via MiXCR, TCRdb re-called the 5' RACE reads, giving one row per CDR3 protein. The sample has under 900,000 distinct CDR3 sequences, about 20% seen once; the top ten hold around 13%. In addition, the sample was reused for a study of T cells expressing NK-cell markers. From that study: Sorted CD3+CD56+NKG2C+, CD3+CD56+NKG2C- and CD3+CD56-NKG2C+ T cells provided the TCR beta repertoires.

The chain joins TRBV29-1 to TRBJ2-3; 8 bases align to TRBD2. The sample consisted of PBMCs. The sequence was collected from a woman younger than 35 in good health. CDR3 coding DNA: TGCAGCGTTGTTGCGGGAGGTACAGATACGCAGTATTTT. Translated, it gives CSVVAGGTDTQYF.